This T cell receptor beta chain is drawn from a study of blood T cell repertoires in COVID-19. At the level of the study: Samples of COVID-19 (acute and convalescent) were obtained from the United States, Italy and Spain. T cells, B-cell-depleted T cells, or PBMCs provided the cDNA or gDNA that served as material.

TCRdb's table, derived via immunoSEQ multiplex PCR, lists solely in-frame clones and lacks some. The repertoire has 200,000 to 300,000 clones, approximately 86% of them found once; the top ten carry around 7.3%. This CDR3 is 12 amino acids long. Germline-derived CDR1 and CDR2 are SGDLS and YYNGEE. With V trimmed by 4 bases and J by 14 bases, 8 bases remained unmatched. This rearrangement joins TRBV9 to TRBJ2-1, with TRBD2 identical over 8 bases. Sequenced input: peripheral blood. The TCR originated in a woman aged 65 to 85 with active or convalescent COVID-19. DNA for the CDR3: TGTGCCAGCAGCCCGGGGGGGACTAGAAAGTTCTTC. It translates to CASSPGGTRKFF.